The following is a TCR beta chain sequence with its context. Using immunoSEQ multiplex PCR, the repertoire was profiled, and TCRdb retains in-frame clones only, with some absent. The table shows about 30,000 clones, with approximately 90% occurring only once. The V end was cut by 0 bases, the J end by 6 bases, with 7 bases between. This CDR3 region has 13 residues. Germline V gives CDR1 SGHDT, CDR2 YYEEEE. The sample originates from a study of T cell changes during pregnancy in multiple sclerosis. Material: CD8+ T cells from peripheral blood mononuclear cells, obtained before pregnancy. This TCR was sampled from a female donor with multiple sclerosis, enrolled in a pregnancy study. The V and J genes are TRBV5-6 and TRBJ2-1; D is unclear. The CDR3 sequence is CASSLAQANEQFF. CDR3 coding DNA: TGTGCCAGCAGCTTGGCCCAGGCCAATGAGCAGTTCTTC.